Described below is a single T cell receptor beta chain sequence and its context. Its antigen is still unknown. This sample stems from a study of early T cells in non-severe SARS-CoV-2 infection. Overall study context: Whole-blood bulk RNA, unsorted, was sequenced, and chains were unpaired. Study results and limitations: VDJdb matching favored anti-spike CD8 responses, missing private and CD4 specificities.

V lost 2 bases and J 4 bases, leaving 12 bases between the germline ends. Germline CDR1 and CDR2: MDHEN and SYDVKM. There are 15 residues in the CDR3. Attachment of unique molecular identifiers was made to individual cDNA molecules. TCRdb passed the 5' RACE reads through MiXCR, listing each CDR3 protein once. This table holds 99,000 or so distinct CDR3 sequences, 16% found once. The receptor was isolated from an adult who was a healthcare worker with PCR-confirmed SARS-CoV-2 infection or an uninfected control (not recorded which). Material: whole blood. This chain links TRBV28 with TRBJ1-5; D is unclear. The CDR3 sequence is CASSLGRLGNQPQHF. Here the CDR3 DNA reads TGTGCCAGCAGTTTAGGGAGGTTGGGGAATCAGCCCCAGCATTTT. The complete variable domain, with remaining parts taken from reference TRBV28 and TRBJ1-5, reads DVKVTQSSRYLVKRTGEKVFLECVQDMDHENMFWYRQDPGLGLRLIYFSYDVKMKEKGDIPEGYSVSREKKERFSLILESASTNQTSMYLCASSLGRLGNQPQHFGDGTRLSIL.